The clone carrying this T cell receptor beta chain was seen a handful of times. As yet, its antigen is unknown. The TCR cDNA carried a universal primer site and UMIs from 5'RACE template switching. MiXCR, run by TCRdb on the 5' RACE reads, gives a single entry per CDR3 protein. The table shows about 300,000 distinct CDR3 sequences, with approximately 7% occurring only once. CDR3 length: 15 residues. V lost 0 bases, J lost 4 bases, and 13 bases lay in between. Germline assignment: CDR1 SGHRS and CDR2 YFSETQ. This entry is derived from a study of T cells after yellow fever vaccination. Whole-study findings and limits: Repertoires obtained by FACS sorting could include abundant clonotypes that entered as contaminants from the bulk population.

The chain is built from TRBV5-1 and TRBJ1-1; D remains unclear. The sequencing used PBMCs, collected more than 35 days after the first yellow fever vaccination. This receptor was obtained from a man aged 18 to 30 who received the YFV17D yellow fever vaccine. CDR3 protein: CASSLVPGLSTEAFF. DNA for the CDR3: TGCGCCAGCAGCTTGGTCCCGGGATTGAGCACTGAAGCTTTCTTT. Together with reference TRBV5-1 and TRBJ1-1, the CDR3 gives the full variable domain: KAGVTQTPRYLIKTRGQQVTLSCSPISGHRSVSWYQQTPGQGLQFLFEYFSETQRNKGNFPGRFSGRQFSNSRSEMNVSTLELGDSALYLCASSLVPGLSTEAFFGQGTRLTVV.